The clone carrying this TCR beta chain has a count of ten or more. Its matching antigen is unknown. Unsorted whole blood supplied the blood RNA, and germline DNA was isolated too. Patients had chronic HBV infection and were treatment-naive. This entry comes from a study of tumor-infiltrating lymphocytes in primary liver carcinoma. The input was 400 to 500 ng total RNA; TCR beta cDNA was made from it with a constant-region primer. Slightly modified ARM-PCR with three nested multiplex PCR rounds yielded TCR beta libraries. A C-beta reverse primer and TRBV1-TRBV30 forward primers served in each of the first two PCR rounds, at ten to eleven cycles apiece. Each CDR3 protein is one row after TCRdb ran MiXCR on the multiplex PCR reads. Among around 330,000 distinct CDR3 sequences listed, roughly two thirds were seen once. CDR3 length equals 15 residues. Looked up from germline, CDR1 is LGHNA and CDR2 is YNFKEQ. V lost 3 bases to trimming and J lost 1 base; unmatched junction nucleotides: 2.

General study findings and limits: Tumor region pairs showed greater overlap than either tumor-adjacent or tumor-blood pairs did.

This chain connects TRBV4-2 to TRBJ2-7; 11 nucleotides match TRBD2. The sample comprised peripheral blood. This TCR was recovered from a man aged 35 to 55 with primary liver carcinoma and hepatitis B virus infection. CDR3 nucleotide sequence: TGTGCCAGCAGCCAGAGGACTAGCGGGTCCTACGAGCAGTACTTC. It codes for CASSQRTSGSYEQYF.